This is a list of T cell receptor beta chains from one sample in a study of response to subunit inactivated influenza vaccine. Using its own MiXCR run on the RT-PCR reads, TCRdb lists one record per CDR3 protein. Here the sample spans 500,000 to 600,000 distinct CDR3 sequences, 16% being singletons. The material sequenced was CD4+ T cells sorted from PBMCs, taken around 25 months after vaccination. The source is a man aged 50-75 years who received an inactivated influenza vaccine. The CDR3 runs from the conserved cysteine through the conserved F or W. A D gene is named only where the DNA matches it firmly. Size is omitted from some rows. Given values are once, few, many or a class for expanded clones.

v_call	d_call	clone_size	j_call	cdr3_nt	cdr3_aa
TRBV11-2	TRBD1	-	TRBJ2-3	TGTGCCAGCAGCCCCCTGACTGCGACAGGGTCCTACACAGATACGCAGTATTTT	CASSPLTATGSYTDTQYF
TRBV20-1	-	-	TRBJ2-2	TGCAGTGCTAGACAAGCTAACACCGGGGAGCTGTTTTTT	CSARQANTGELFF
TRBV14	-	-	TRBJ1-1	TGTGCCAGCAGCCAAGGGCGATCCATTGAAGCTTTCTTT	CASSQGRSIEAFF
TRBV4-3	TRBD1	few	TRBJ1-3	TGCGCCAGCAGCCAAGACGGACAGGGGGTTGGAAACACCATATATTTT	CASSQDGQGVGNTIYF
TRBV4-2	-	-	TRBJ2-7	TGTGCCAGCAGCCAAGAGGAGGGTGTGCAGTACTTC	CASSQEEGVQYF
TRBV20-1	-	-	TRBJ1-5	TGCAGTGCTAGTAAACAGCCAAATCAGCCCCAGCATTTT	CSASKQPNQPQHF
TRBV27	-	few	TRBJ2-4	TGTGCCAGCAGTCCTTATGTTTTTGATCGTGAAAACATTCAGTACTTC	CASSPYVFDRENIQYF
TRBV10-3	-	-	TRBJ2-7	TGTGCCATCAGTGAGTCGCTAGAGGGTTCTCCGCAGTACTTC	CAISESLEGSPQYF
TRBV5-1	-	-	TRBJ2-1	TGCGCCAGCAGCTTGGTTCGGGATGAGCAGTTCTTC	CASSLVRDEQFF
TRBV7-2	TRBD2	-	TRBJ2-1	TGTGCCAGCAGCTTAGCGGGGACTAGCGGGCTTTACAATGAGCAGTTCTTC	CASSLAGTSGLYNEQFF
TRBV3-1	TRBD2	-	TRBJ2-3	TGTGCCAGCAGCCGTCGATACTTCGGGGGGGCAGATACGCAGTATTTT	CASSRRYFGGADTQYF
TRBV20-1	TRBD2	few	TRBJ2-7	TGCAGTGCTTTCCCCCAAGCGGGAGGGCCATACGAGCAGTACTTC	CSAFPQAGGPYEQYF
TRBV6-7	TRBD1	-	TRBJ2-2	TGCGCCAGAGGGGGCGCAACCGGGGAGCTGTTTTTT	CARGGATGELFF
TRBV6-2/TRBV6-3	TRBD2	few	TRBJ2-2	TGTGCCAGCAGGTTCCTAGCGGGGGAACTGAACACCGGGGAGCTGTTTTTT	CASRFLAGELNTGELFF
TRBV5-1	TRBD1	few	TRBJ1-1	TGCGCCAGCAGCTGGGACAGACAGAACACTGAAGCTTTCTTT	CASSWDRQNTEAFF
TRBV11-2	-	-	TRBJ1-2	TGTGCCAGCAGCTTAGGACCAAGCCATGGCTACACCTTC	CASSLGPSHGYTF
TRBV6-5	TRBD1	few	TRBJ1-4	TGTGCCAGCAGTCACAGGGGGGGGAGTGAAAAACTGTTTTTT	CASSHRGGSEKLFF
TRBV4-3	-	few	TRBJ2-1	TGCGCCAGCAGCCAAGAAATACCTCCCAGTGAGCAGTTCTTC	CASSQEIPPSEQFF
TRBV7-2	TRBD1	many	TRBJ1-2	TGTGCCAGCAGCCCAACGGGACAGGGGCGTGGTGGCTACACCTTC	CASSPTGQGRGGYTF
TRBV28	-	many	TRBJ2-7	TGTGCCAGCAGCCAGGGGAATGAGTACGAGCAGTACTTC	CASSQGNEYEQYF
TRBV10-3	-	few	TRBJ1-2	TGTGCCATCAGTGACGGACAGACGAACTATGGCTACACCTTC	CAISDGQTNYGYTF
TRBV20-1	-	few	TRBJ2-5	TGCAGTGCTAGAGACCGGCAACAGGGCCAGTACTTC	CSARDRQQGQYF
TRBV29-1	-	-	TRBJ2-7	TGCAGCGACATCAGTGGCCTGGAGGCCTACGAGCAGTACTTC	CSDISGLEAYEQYF
TRBV20-1	-	-	TRBJ2-2	TGCTGTGCTAGAGATCCCCGGCAGGGGAACACCGGGGAGCTGTTTTTT	CCARDPRQGNTGELFF